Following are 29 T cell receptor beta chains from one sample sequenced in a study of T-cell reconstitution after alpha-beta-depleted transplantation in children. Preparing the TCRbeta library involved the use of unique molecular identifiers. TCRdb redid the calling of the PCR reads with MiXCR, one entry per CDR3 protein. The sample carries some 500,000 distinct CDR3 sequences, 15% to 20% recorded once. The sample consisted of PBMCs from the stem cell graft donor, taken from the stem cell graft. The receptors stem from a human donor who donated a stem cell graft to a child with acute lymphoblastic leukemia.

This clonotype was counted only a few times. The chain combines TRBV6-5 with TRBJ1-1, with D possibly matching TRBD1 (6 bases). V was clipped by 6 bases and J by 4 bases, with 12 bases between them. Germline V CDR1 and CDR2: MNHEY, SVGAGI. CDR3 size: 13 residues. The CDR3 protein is CASRYSGATEAFF. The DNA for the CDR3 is TGTGCCAGCAGATATTCAGGGGCCACTGAAGCTTTCTTT.

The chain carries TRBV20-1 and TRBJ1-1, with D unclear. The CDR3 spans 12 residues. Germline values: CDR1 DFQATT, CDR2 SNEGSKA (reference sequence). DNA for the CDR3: TGCTCCGGGTACCGGATGAACACTGAAGCTTTCTTT. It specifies CSGYRMNTEAFF.

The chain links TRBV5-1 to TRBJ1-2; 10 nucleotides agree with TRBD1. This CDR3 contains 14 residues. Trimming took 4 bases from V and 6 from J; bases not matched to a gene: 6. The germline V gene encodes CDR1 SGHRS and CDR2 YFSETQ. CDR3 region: CASSPGTGEDGYTF. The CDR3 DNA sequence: TGCGCCAGCAGCCCCGGGACAGGGGAGGATGGCTACACCTTC.

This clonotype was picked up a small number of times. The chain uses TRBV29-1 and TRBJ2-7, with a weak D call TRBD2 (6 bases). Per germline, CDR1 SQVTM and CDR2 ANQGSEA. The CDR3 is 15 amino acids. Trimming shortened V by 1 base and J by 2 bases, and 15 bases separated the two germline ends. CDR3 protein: CSVEVPGSGAYEQYF. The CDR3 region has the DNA TGCAGCGTTGAAGTTCCCGGGAGCGGAGCCTACGAGCAGTACTTC.

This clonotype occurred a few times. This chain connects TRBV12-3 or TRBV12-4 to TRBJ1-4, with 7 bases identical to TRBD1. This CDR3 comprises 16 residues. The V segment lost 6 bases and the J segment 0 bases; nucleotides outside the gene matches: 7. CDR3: CASSPDRRSTNEKLFF. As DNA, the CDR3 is TGTGCCAGCAGCCCGGACAGGAGATCAACTAATGAAAAACTGTTTTTT.

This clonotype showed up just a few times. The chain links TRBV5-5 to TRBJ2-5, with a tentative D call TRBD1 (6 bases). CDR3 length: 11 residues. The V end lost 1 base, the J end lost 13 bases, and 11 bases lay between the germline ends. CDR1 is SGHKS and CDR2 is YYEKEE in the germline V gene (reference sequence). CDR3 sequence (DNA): TGTGCCAGCAGCTTGCCTGGGGGCTGGTACTTC. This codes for CASSLPGGWYF.

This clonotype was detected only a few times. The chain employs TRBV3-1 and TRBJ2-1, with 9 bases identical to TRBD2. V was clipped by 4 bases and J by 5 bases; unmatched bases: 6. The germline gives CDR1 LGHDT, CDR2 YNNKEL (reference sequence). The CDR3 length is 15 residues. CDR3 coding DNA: TGTGCCAGCAGCCGACCTAGCGGGGCTAACAATGAGCAGTTCTTC. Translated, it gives CASSRPSGANNEQFF.

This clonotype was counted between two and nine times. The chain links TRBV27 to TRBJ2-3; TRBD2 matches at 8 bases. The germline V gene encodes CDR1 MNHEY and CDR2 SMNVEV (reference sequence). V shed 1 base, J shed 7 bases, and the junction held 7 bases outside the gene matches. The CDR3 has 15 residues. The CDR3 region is CASSLFQGLENTQYF. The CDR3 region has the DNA TGTGCCAGCAGTTTATTCCAGGGACTAGAGAATACGCAGTATTTT.

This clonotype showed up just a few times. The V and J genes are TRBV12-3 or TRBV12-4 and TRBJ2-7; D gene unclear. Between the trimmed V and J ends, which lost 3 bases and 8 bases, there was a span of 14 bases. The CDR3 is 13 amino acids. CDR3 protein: CASSFPPEVQQYF. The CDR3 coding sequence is TGTGCCAGCAGTTTCCCCCCAGAGGTGCAGCAGTACTTC.

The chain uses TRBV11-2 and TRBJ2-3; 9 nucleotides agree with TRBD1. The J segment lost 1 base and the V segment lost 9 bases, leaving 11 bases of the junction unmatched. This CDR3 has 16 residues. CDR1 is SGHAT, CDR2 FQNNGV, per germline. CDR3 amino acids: CASFPSRDRGTDTQYF. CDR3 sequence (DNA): TGTGCCAGTTTCCCCTCCCGGGACAGGGGCACAGATACGCAGTATTTT.

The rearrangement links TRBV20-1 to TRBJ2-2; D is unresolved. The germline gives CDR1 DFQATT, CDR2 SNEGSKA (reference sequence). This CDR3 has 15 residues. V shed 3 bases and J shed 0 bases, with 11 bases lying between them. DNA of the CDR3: TGCAGTGCTAGTCGGGCCAAATCGAACACCGGGGAGCTGTTTTTT. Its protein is CSASRAKSNTGELFF.

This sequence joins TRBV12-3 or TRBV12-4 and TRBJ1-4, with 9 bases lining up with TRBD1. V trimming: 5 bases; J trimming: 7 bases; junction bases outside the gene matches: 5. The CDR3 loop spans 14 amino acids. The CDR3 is CASSPRQGGEKLFF. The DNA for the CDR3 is TGTGCCAGCAGTCCTAGACAGGGGGGTGAAAAACTGTTTTTT.

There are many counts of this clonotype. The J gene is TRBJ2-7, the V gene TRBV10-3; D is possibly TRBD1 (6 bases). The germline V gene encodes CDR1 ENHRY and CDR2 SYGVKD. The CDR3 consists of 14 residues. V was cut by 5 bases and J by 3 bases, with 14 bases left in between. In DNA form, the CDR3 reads TGTGCCATCAGTCCCGAGACAGGCTACTACGAGCAGTACTTC. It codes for CAISPETGYYEQYF.

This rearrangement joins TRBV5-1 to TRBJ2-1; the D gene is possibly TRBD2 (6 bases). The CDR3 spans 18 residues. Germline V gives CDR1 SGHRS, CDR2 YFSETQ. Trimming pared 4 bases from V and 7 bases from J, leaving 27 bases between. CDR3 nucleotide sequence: TGCGCCAGCAGCAGACGTGCCCCGGGGGACTCGGCGATGAATGAGCAGTTCTTC. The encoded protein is CASSRRAPGDSAMNEQFF. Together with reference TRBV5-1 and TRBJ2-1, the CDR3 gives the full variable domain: KAGVTQTPRYLIKTRGQQVTLSCSPISGHRSVSWYQQTPGQGLQFLFEYFSETQRNKGNFPGRFSGRQFSNSRSEMNVSTLELGDSALYLCASSRRAPGDSAMNEQFFGPGTRLTVL.

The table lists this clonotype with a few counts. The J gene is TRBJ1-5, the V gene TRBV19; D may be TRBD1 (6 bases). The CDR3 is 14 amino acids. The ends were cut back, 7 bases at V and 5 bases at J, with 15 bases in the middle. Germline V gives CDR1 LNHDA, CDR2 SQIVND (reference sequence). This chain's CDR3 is CASTRQASYQPQHF. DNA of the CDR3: TGTGCCAGTACCCGACAGGCCTCCTATCAGCCCCAGCATTTT.

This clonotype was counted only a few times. CDR3 loop: CASSSITTAGNTIYF. CDR3 in DNA: TGTGCCAGCAGTTCAATAACTACGGCTGGAAACACCATATATTTT. The chain uses TRBV12-3 or TRBV12-4 and TRBJ1-3; D is undetermined. The CDR3 sequence is 15 residues long. Trimming shortened V by 4 bases and J by 2 bases, and 12 bases separated the two germline ends.

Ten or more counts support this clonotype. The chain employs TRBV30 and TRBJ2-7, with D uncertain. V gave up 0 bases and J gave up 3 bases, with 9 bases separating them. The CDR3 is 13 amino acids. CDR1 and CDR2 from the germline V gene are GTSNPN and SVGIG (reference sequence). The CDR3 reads CAWSVGGIYEQYF. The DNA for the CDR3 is TGTGCCTGGAGTGTAGGTGGAATCTACGAGCAGTACTTC.

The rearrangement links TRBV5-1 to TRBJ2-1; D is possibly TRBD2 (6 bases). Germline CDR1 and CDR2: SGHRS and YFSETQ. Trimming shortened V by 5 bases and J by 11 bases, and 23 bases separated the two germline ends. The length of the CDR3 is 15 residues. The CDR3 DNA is TGCGCCAGCAGTCCCTTTGACAGTAGGGGAGGACAGCAGTTCTTC. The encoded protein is CASSPFDSRGGQQFF. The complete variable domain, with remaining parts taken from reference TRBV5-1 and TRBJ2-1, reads KAGVTQTPRYLIKTRGQQVTLSCSPISGHRSVSWYQQTPGQGLQFLFEYFSETQRNKGNFPGRFSGRQFSNSRSEMNVSTLELGDSALYLCASSPFDSRGGQQFFGPGTRLTVL.

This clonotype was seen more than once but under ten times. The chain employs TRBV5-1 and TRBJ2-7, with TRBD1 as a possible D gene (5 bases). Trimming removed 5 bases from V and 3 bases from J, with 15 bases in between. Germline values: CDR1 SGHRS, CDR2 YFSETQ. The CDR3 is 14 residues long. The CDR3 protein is CASSFQGGGYEQYF. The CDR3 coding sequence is TGCGCCAGCAGTTTCCAGGGCGGTGGCTACGAGCAGTACTTC.

CDR3 in amino acids: CASTVSWAGSSYNEQFF. CDR3 coding DNA: TGTGCCAGCACCGTGAGTTGGGCCGGGAGCTCCTACAATGAGCAGTTCTTC. The genes are TRBV11-2 and TRBJ2-1, with D perhaps matching TRBD2 (6 bases). CDR3 length equals 17 residues. The germline gives CDR1 SGHAT, CDR2 FQNNGV. V was shortened by 7 bases and J by 0 bases, with 19 bases between the two germline ends.

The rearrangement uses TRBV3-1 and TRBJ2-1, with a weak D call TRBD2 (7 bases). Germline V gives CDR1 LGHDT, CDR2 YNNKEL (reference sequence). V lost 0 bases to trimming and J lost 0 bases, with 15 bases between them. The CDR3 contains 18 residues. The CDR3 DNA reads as TGTGCCAGCAGCCAAGATCCCGGGGGCGGGAGCTCCTACAATGAGCAGTTCTTC. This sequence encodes CASSQDPGGGSSYNEQFF.

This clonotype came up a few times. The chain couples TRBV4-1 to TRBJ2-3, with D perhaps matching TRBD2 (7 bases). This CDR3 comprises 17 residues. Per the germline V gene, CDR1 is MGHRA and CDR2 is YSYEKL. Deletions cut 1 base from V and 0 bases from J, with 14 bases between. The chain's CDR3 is CASSQGRGPSSTDTQYF. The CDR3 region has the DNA TGCGCCAGCAGCCAAGGGCGGGGGCCCTCTAGCACAGATACGCAGTATTTT.

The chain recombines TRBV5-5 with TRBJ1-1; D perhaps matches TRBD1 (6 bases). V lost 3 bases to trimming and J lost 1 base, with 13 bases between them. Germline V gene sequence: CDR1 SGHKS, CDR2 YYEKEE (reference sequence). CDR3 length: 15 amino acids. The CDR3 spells CASSYRGHTNTEAFF. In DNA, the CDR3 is TGTGCCAGCAGCTACCGGGGACATACGAACACTGAAGCTTTCTTT.

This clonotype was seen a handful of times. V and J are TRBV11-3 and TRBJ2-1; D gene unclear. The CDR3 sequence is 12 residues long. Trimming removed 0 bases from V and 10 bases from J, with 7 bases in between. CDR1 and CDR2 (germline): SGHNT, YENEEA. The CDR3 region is CASSLEVGEQFF. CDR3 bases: TGTGCCAGCAGCTTAGAAGTTGGGGAGCAGTTCTTC. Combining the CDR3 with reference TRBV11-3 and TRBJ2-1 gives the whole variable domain EAGVVQSPRYKIIEKKQPVAFWCNPISGHNTLYWYLQNLGQGPELLIRYENEEAVDDSQLPKDRFSAERLKGVDSTLKIQPAELGDSAVYLCASSLEVGEQFFGPGTRLTVL.

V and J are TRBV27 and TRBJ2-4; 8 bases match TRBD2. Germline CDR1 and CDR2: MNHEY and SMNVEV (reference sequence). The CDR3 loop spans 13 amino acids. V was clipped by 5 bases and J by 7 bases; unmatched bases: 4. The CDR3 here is CASSSGSANIQYF. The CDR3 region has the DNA TGTGCCAGCAGTAGCGGGAGTGCGAACATTCAGTACTTC.

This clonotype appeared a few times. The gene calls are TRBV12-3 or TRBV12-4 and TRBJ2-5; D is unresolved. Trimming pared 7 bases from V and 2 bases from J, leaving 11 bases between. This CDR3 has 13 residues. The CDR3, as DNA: TGTGCCAGCACCAGAAATACTCAAGAGACCCAGTACTTC. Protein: CASTRNTQETQYF.

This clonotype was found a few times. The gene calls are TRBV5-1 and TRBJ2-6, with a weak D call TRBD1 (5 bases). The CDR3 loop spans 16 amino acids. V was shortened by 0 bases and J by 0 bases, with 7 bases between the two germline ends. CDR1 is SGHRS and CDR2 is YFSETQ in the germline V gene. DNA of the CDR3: TGCGCCAGCAGCTTGGAGGGGTCCTCTGGGGCCAACGTCCTGACTTTC. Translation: CASSLEGSSGANVLTF.

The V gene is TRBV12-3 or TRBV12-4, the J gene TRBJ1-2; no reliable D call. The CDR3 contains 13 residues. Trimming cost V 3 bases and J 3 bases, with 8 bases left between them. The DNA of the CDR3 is TGTGCCAGCAGTTTGCAGGCCCACTATGGCTACACCTTC. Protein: CASSLQAHYGYTF.

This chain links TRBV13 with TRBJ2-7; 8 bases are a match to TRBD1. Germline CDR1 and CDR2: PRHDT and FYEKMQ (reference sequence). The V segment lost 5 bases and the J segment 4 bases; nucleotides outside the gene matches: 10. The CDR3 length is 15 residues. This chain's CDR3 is CASSPRTGKGYEQYF. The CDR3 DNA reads TGTGCCAGCAGCCCCCGGACAGGGAAGGGTTACGAGCAGTACTTC.